The T cell receptor beta chain under discussion was sequenced for a study of early stage breast cancer tumors. Study overall: The ER+/PR+/HER2- tumors included 7 to 9 ductal and four lobular carcinomas.

Comment on this clone: Its antigen is not known.

General observations from the study: In about 90% of the 16 patients, blood comparison separated tumor from normal breast.

Each sample had two DNA replicates, 0.5 ug blood or around 1.5 ug tissue. The assay was immunoSEQ multiplex PCR, and TCRdb's table has in-frame clones only and misses some. The table records about 69,000 clones, less than 90% of them present only once. CDR3 length: 15 residues. The V gene end was trimmed by 6 bases and the J gene end by 1 base; junction bases not matched to a gene: 7. CDR1 ENHRY and CDR2 SYGVKD come from the germline V gene. The rearrangement joins TRBV10-3 to TRBJ2-3; 7 positions match TRBD2. The source of this sequence is a person aged 35-49 years with breast cancer. Material: blood. CDR3 amino acids: CAISSSGRGTDTQYF. CDR3 DNA sequence: TGTGCCATCAGCTCTAGCGGTAGAGGCACAGATACGCAGTATTTT.